The present entry profiles one T cell receptor beta chain with its context. The data were obtained in a study of blood T cell repertoires in COVID-19. Study details: The United States, Italy and Spain provided the acute and convalescent COVID-19 samples. T cells, B-cell-depleted T cells, or PBMCs provided the cDNA or gDNA that served as material.

The CDR3 has 14 amino acids. Germline CDR1 SQVTM, CDR2 ANQGSEA. V shed 7 bases and J shed 1 base, with 15 bases lying between them. Authors' analysis steps: By means of reference gene primer amplification, nucleated cell counts were estimated. Produced via immunoSEQ multiplex PCR; TCRdb's table is partial and in-frame only. The DNA gave D and trimming, while V, J and clone size come from that table. The repertoire holds about 300,000 clones, about four fifths seen once, with 0.95% to 1.5% in the top ten. This TCR derives from a woman between 45 and 60 years old with acute or convalescent COVID-19. The sample comprised peripheral blood. The gene calls are TRBV29-1 and TRBJ2-3, with a tentative D call TRBD1 (6 bases). The CDR3 region has the DNA TGCAGCGCTTTCCCGACAGGCCGCACAGATACGCAGTATTTT. Amino acids: CSAFPTGRTDTQYF.